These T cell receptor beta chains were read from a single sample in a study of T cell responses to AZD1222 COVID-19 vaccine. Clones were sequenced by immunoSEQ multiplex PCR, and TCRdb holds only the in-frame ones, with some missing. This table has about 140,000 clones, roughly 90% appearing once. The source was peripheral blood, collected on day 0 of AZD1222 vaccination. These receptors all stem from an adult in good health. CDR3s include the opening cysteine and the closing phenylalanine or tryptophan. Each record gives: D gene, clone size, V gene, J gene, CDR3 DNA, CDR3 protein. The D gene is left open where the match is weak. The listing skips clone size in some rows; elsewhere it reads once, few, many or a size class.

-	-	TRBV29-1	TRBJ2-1	TGCAGCGTTGATAGGACAGACAATGAGCAGTTCTTC	CSVDRTDNEQFF
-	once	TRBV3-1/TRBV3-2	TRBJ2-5	TGTGCCAGCAGCCAAGGGGGGGAGACCCAGTACTTC	CASSQGGETQYF
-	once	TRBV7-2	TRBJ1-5	TGTGCCAGCAGCTTAGGGACGTACTTCAATCAGCCCCAGCATTTT	CASSLGTYFNQPQHF
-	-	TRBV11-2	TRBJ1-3	TGTGCCAGCAGCTCTTGGGGGTTCTCTGGAAACACCATATATTTT	CASSSWGFSGNTIYF
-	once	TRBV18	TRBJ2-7	TGTGCCAGCTCACCACCGAATACAGTCCGCTACGAGCAGTACTTC	CASSPPNTVRYEQYF
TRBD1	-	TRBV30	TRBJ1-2	TGTGCCTGGAGTTCTGATTTTATGGACAGGGCCCAGGATGGCTACACCTTC	CAWSSDFMDRAQDGYTF
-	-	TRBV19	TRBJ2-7	TGTGCCAGTAGTATGGGTCTAAGCTCCTACGAGCAGTACTTC	CASSMGLSSYEQYF
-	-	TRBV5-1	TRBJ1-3	TGCGCCAGCAGCCTAGGGGGAAGGGCTGGAAACACCATATATTTT	CASSLGGRAGNTIYF
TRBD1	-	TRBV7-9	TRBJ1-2	TGTGCCAGCAGCTTGGGGCAGGGGGCCTATGGCTACACCTTC	CASSLGQGAYGYTF
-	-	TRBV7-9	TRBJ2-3	TGTGCCAGCAGCTTAGAGGGAAGCACAGATACGCAGTATTTT	CASSLEGSTDTQYF
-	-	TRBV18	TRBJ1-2	TGTGCCAGCTCACCATCAGGCCGTGGCTATGGCTACACCTTC	CASSPSGRGYGYTF
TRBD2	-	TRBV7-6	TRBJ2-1	TGTGCCAGCAGCCCAGGGGGACTAGCGACCTTCAATGAGCAGTTCTTC	CASSPGGLATFNEQFF
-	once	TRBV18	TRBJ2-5	TGTGCCAGCTCACCACCGGAAGGCCAAGAGACCCAGTACTTC	CASSPPEGQETQYF
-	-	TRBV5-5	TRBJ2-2	TGTGCCAGCAGCTTTTCTCACGGGGAGCTGTTTTTT	CASSFSHGELFF
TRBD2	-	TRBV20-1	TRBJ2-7	TGCAGTGCTAGTCGGCTAGCGGCCTCCTACGAGCAGTACTTC	CSASRLAASYEQYF
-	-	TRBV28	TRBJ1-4	TGTGCCAGCAGCGAACTCCCTGCAACTAATGAAAAACTGTTTTTT	CASSELPATNEKLFF
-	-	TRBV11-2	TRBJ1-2	TGTGCCAGCAGCTGGGGGGGCAACTATGGCTACACCTTC	CASSWGGNYGYTF
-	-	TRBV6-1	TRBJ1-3	TGTGCCAGCAGTGAAAATAAGGGACGAAGGAGAGGAAACACCATATATTTT	CASSENKGRRRGNTIYF
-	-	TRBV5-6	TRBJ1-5	TGTGCCAGCAGCTTGGCAGGGGCCTTCGGGCCCCAGCATTTT	CASSLAGAFGPQHF
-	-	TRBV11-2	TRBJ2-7	TGTGCCAGCAGCTTAACTGACAGAGCAACCTACGAGCAGTACTTC	CASSLTDRATYEQYF
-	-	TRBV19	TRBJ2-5	TGTGCCAGTGGGGGGGCGGGAGCTTATCAAGAGACCCAGTACTTC	CASGGAGAYQETQYF
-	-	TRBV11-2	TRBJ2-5	TGTGCCAGCAGCTTAGATTGGGGGGGGACAAGGAAAGAGACCCAGTACTTC	CASSLDWGGTRKETQYF
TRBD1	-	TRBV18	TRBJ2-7	TGTGCCAGCTCACCAACAGGGGGTAGGTACGAGCAGTACTTC	CASSPTGGRYEQYF
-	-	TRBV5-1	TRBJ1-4	TGCGCCAGCAGCTTCTACGGATCACAGGGTGAAAAACTGTTTTTT	CASSFYGSQGEKLFF
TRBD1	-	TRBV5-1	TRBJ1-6	TGCGCCAGCAGCCCGGGGACAGGCGAATATAATTCACCCCTCCACTTT	CASSPGTGEYNSPLHF
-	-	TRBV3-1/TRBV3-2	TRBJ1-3	TGTGCCAGCAGCCAATCCGGAAACACCATATATTTT	CASSQSGNTIYF
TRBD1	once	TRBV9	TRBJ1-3	TGTGCCAGCAGCGCCCACGCACAGGGGGTAGACACCATATATTTT	CASSAHAQGVDTIYF
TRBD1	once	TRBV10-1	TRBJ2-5	TGCGCCAGCAGTGAGTCGACAGGGAACGCAGTGTACGAGACCCAGTACTTC	CASSESTGNAVYETQYF
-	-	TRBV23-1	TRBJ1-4	TGCGCCAGCAGTCAATGGTCGGGCAGGGTAGCAACTAATGAAAAACTGTTTTTT	CASSQWSGRVATNEKLFF
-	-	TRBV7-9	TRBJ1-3	TGTGCCAGCAGCTTACGAAACACCATATATTTT	CASSLRNTIYF
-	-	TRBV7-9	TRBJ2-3	TGTGCCAGCAGCTTAGTCCCAACCTTACAGGGTACGCAGTATTTT	CASSLVPTLQGTQYF
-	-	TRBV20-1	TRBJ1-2	TGCAGGGGAGATGGGGATGGGGGCTACACCTTC	CRGDGDGGYTF
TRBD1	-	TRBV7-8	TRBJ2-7	TGTGCCAGCAGCCAGTGGGACAGGGGCAACGAGCAGTACTTC	CASSQWDRGNEQYF
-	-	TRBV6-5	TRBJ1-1	TGTGCCAGCAGTACGGGGGTTAGGGCTTTCTTT	CASSTGVRAFF
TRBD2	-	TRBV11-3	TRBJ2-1	TGTGCCAGCAGCTTAGCAAGGTACGGGGGGAGCGAAATCAATGAGCAGTTCTTC	CASSLARYGGSEINEQFF
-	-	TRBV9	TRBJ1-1	TGTGCCAGCAGCGTAAGAGGGTCCACTGAAGCTTTCTTT	CASSVRGSTEAFF
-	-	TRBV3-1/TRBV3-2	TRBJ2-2	TGTGCCATTGGGAGCGTCAACGGGGAGCTGTTTTTT	CAIGSVNGELFF
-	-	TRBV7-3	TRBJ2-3	TGTGCCAGCAGCCCCTGGGTCACAAGCACAGATACGCAGTATTTT	CASSPWVTSTDTQYF
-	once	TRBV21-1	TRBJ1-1	TGTGCCAGCAGCATCCGCGGCAGTGAGACAGGCTGTTTCAGGGGAACTGAAGCTTTCTTT	CASSIRGSETGCFRGTEAFF
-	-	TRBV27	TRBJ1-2	TGTGCCAGCAGTTTAATGAGAGGGCTGACCTTC	CASSLMRGLTF
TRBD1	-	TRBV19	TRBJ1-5	TGTGCCAGTAGTATTGGAGGGGGCCCCTATCAGCCCCAGCATTTT	CASSIGGGPYQPQHF
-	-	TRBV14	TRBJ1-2	TGTGCCAGCAGCCTCACCGATCTCTATGGCTACACCTTC	CASSLTDLYGYTF
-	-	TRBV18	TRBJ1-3	TGTGCCAGCTCACCATCGACCAGCATAAATTTCTCTGGAAACACCATATATTTT	CASSPSTSINFSGNTIYF
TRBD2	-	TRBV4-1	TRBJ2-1	TGCGCCAGCAGCCAAGTGGTAGGGACTAACCGACTAGAGCAGTTCTTC	CASSQVVGTNRLEQFF
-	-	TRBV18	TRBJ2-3	TGTGCCAGCTCACCCGCCAAAGGAGGGAGCACAGATACGCAGTATTTT	CASSPAKGGSTDTQYF
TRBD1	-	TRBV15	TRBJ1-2	TGTGCCACCAGCAGACCGGGACAGGAGTTTAACTATGGCTACACCTTC	CATSRPGQEFNYGYTF
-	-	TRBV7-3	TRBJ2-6	TGTGCCAGCAGCTTACCGGCTCCTGGGGCCAACGTCCTGACTTTC	CASSLPAPGANVLTF
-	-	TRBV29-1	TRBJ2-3	TGCAGCGTTGATCCTTTGGTTTCCGATACGCAGTATTTT	CSVDPLVSDTQYF
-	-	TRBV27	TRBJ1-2	TGTGCCAGCACCCATTCACCGGGAGGGGGCTACACCTTC	CASTHSPGGGYTF